This TCR beta chain was obtained from a study of shared clonotypes between healthy human individuals. This CDR3 contains 14 residues. The V end lost 1 base, the J end lost 2 bases, and 8 bases lay between the germline ends. The germline V gene has CDR1 SNHLY and CDR2 FYNNEI. Only in-frame clones appear in the TCRdb table, and some are missing; sequencing was by immunoSEQ multiplex PCR. The sample lists approximately 2,200,000 clones; about 92% were seen once. This clone appeared once. As defined, naive CD8 cells were CD45RO-negative and positively selected for CCR7, with terminally differentiated effector memory CD45RA+ cells excluded.

This clonotype was obtained from a man aged 18 to 29 in good health. Some clones in this sample may be carry-over from other donors' samples. The rearrangement links TRBV2 to TRBJ1-2, with no clear D. Material for sequencing was naive CD8+ T cells from PBMCs. CDR3 sequence reads: CASSEGRANYGYTF. The DNA of the CDR3 is TGTGCCAGCAGTGAAGGAAGAGCAAACTATGGCTACACCTTC.